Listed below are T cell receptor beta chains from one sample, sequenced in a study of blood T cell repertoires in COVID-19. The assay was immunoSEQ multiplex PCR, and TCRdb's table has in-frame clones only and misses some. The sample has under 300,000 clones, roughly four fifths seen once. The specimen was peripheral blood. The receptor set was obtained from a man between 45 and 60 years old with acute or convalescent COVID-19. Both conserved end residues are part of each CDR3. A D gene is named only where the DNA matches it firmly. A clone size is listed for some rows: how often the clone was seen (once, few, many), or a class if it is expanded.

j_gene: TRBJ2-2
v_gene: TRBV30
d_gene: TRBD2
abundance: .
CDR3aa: CAWSGLATNTGELFF
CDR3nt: TGTGCCTGGAGCGGACTAGCGACAAACACCGGGGAGCTGTTTTTT

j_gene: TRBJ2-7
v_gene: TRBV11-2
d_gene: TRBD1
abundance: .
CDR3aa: CASSFTGGSYEQYF
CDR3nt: TGTGCCAGCAGCTTTACAGGGGGCTCCTACGAGCAGTACTTC

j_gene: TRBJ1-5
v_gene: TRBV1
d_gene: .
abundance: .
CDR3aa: CTSSQEAQGAGSNQPQHF
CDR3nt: TGCACCAGCAGCCAAGAGGCACAGGGGGCAGGGAGCAATCAGCCCCAGCATTTT

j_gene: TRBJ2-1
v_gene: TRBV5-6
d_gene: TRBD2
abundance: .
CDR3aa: CASSWDLAGGNSYNEQFF
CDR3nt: TGTGCCAGCAGCTGGGATCTAGCGGGCGGCAACTCCTACAATGAGCAGTTCTTC

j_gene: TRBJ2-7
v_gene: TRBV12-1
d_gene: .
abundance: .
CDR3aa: CASSATGGSNYEQYF
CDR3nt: TGTGCCAGCAGCGCCACAGGGGGTAGTAATTACGAGCAGTACTTC

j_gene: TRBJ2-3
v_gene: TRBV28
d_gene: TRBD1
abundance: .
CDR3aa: CASRTGGTDTQYF
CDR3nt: TGTGCCAGCAGGACAGGGGGCACAGATACGCAGTATTTT

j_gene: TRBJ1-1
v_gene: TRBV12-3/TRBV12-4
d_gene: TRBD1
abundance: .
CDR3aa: CASSLRGLLEAFF
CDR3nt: TGTGCCAGCAGCCTCAGGGGGCTACTTGAAGCTTTCTTT

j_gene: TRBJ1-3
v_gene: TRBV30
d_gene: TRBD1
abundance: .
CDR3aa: CAWINRGTGNTIYF
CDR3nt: TGTGCCTGGATCAACAGGGGTACTGGAAACACCATATATTTT

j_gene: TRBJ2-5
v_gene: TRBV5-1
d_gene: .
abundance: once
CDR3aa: CASKASASQETQYF
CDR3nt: TGCGCCAGCAAGGCTAGCGCTTCCCAAGAGACCCAGTACTTC

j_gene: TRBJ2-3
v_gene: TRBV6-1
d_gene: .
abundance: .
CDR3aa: CASSEVVGGPDTQYF
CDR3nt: TGTGCCAGCAGTGAAGTGGTAGGAGGTCCAGATACGCAGTATTTT

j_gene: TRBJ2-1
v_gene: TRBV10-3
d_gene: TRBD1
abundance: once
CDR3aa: CAISESRQGFGQFF
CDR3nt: TGTGCCATCAGTGAGTCGAGACAGGGTTTTGGGCAGTTCTTC

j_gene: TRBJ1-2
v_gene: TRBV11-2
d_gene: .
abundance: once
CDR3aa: CASSPGSGIYGYTF
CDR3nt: TGTGCCAGCAGCCCCGGCAGCGGCATCTATGGCTACACCTTC

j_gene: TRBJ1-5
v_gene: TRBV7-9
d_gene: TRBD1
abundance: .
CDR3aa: CASSFGTGNQPQHF
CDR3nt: TGTGCCAGCAGCTTCGGGACAGGAAATCAGCCCCAGCATTTT

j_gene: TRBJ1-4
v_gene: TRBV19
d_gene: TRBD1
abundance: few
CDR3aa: CASSPRGQGEKLFF
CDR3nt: TGTGCCAGTAGTCCCCGGGGACAGGGCGAAAAACTGTTTTTT

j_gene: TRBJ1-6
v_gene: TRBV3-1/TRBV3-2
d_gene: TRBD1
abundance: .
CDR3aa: CASSQATGGGTPLHF
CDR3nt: TGTGCCAGCAGCCAAGCGACAGGGGGCGGGACACCCCTCCACTTT

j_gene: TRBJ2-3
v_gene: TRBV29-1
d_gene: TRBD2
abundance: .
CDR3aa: CSVDGLAGGKGTDTQYF
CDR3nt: TGCAGCGTTGACGGCCTAGCGGGGGGGAAGGGCACAGATACGCAGTATTTT

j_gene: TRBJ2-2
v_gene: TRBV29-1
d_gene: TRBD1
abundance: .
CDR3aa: CSVPTLGQDRGGELFF
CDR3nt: TGCAGCGTGCCTACTCTCGGACAGGACCGGGGCGGGGAGCTGTTTTTT

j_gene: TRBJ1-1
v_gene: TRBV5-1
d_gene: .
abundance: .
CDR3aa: CASREINTEAFF
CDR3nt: TGCGCCAGCAGGGAGATCAACACTGAAGCTTTCTTT

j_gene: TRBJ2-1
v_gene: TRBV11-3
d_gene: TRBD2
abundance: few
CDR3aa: CASSPSGREYNEQFF
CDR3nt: TGTGCCAGCAGCCCCAGCGGGAGGGAATATAATGAGCAGTTCTTC

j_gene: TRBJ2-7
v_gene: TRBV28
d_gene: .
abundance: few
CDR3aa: CASRPPAEPGNSYEQYF
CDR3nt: TGTGCCAGCAGGCCCCCCGCGGAACCCGGCAATTCCTACGAGCAGTACTTC

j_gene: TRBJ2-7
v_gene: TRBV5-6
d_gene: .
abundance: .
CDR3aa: CASIKGTPAYEQYF
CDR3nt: TGTGCCAGCATCAAAGGGACACCCGCCTACGAGCAGTACTTC

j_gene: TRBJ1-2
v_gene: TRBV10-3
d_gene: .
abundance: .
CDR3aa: CAISEGGPPVYGYTF
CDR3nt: TGTGCCATCAGTGAGGGCGGCCCTCCGGTTTATGGCTACACCTTC